This T cell receptor (beta chain) was retrieved from a study of siplizumab effects on memory and regulatory T cells. Per-sample assaying covered roughly 93,000 TCR templates. The data were produced by immunoSEQ multiplex PCR, yet TCRdb's version contains in-frame clones alone and is incomplete. The repertoire includes about 1,000 clones, about 70% of them detected once, and about 57% sits in the top ten. This clonotype originated in a human donor in good health. The sequenced sample was TEMRA CD8+ T cells sorted from blood. Subset noted: unstimulated CD8+ CD45RA+ effector memory T cells.

The CDR3 here is CASSHRLAGSSYEQYF. As DNA, the CDR3 is TGCGCCAGCAGCCACCGACTAGCGGGGAGCTCCTACGAGCAGTACTTC. The gene calls are TRBV4-1 and TRBJ2-7; the match to TRBD2 covers 11 bases. The V gene end was trimmed by 3 bases and the J gene end by 0 bases; junction bases not matched to a gene: 4. Germline CDR1 reads MGHRA; CDR2 reads YSYEKL. The CDR3 length is 16 residues.